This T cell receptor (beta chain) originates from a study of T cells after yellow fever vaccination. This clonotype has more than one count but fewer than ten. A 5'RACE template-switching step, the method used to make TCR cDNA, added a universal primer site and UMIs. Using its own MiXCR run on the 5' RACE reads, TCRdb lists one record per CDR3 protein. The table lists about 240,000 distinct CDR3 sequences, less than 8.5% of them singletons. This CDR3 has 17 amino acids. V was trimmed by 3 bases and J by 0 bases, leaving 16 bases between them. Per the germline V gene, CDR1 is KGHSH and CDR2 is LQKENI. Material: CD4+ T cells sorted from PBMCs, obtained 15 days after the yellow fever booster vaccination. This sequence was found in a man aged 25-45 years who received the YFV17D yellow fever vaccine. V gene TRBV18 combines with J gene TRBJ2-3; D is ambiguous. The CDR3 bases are TGTGCCAGCTCACCTCGAGCGCCATCGTCTAGCACAGATACGCAGTATTTT. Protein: CASSPRAPSSSTDTQYF. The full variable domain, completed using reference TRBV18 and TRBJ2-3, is NAGVMQNPRHLVRRRGQEARLRCSPMKGHSHVYWYRQLPEEGLKFMVYLQKENIIDESGMPKERFSAEFPKEGPSILRIQQVVRGDSAAYFCASSPRAPSSSTDTQYFGPGTRLTVL.